These T cell receptor beta chains were read from a single sample in a study of Tregs in tolerant kidney transplant recipients. The antigens these receptors bind are not known. TCRdb keeps only in-frame clones here, not all; method: immunoSEQ multiplex PCR. Of approximately 17,000 clones listed, 61% are singletons. The sample consisted of Tregs from blood cultured with allogeneic cells. These receptors were taken from a human donor in good health. CDR3s include the opening cysteine and the closing phenylalanine or tryptophan. D genes are given only for firm matches. Size is omitted from some rows. Given values are once, few, many or a class for expanded clones.

NA,TRBJ2-7,TRBV11-3,NA,CASSLEVGRISYEQYF,TGTGCCAGCAGCTTAGAGGTCGGGCGGATTTCCTACGAGCAGTACTTC
NA,TRBJ1-2,TRBV6-9,NA,CASSRGSGGYTF,TGTGCCAGCAGTCGCGGCTCCGGTGGCTACACCTTC
medium-sized,TRBJ2-1,TRBV9,NA,CASSRDRGIAGGPGSEQFF,TGTGCCAGCAGCCGGGACAGGGGCATAGCGGGAGGGCCGGGGTCTGAGCAGTTCTTC
NA,TRBJ1-1,TRBV7-8,NA,CASSLSGEAFF,TGTGCCAGCAGCTTGTCTGGAGAAGCTTTCTTT
NA,TRBJ1-1,TRBV7-2,NA,CASSFTVNTEAFF,TGTGCCAGCAGCTTTACGGTGAACACTGAAGCTTTCTTT
medium-sized,TRBJ2-7,TRBV27,NA,CASSHKGGAGEQYF,TGTGCCAGCAGTCATAAAGGGGGGGCGGGAGAGCAGTACTTC
NA,TRBJ2-7,TRBV14,NA,CASSQGGGGYEQYF,TGTGCCAGCAGCCAAGGGGGGGGCGGTTACGAGCAGTACTTC
once,TRBJ2-5,TRBV5-6,TRBD1,CASSLTGGAETQYF,TGTGCCAGCAGCTTGACAGGGGGCGCAGAGACCCAGTACTTC
NA,TRBJ1-2,TRBV27,NA,CASTGGYGYTF,TGTGCCAGCACCGGAGGCTATGGCTACACCTTC
few,TRBJ1-5,TRBV7-3,TRBD1,CASSWTGGYGNQPQHF,TGTGCCAGCAGCTGGACAGGGGGCTATGGCAATCAGCCCCAGCATTTT
NA,TRBJ2-1,TRBV19,TRBD2,CASSIQLLAGGYNEQFF,TGTGCCAGTAGTATTCAGTTACTAGCGGGGGGTTACAATGAGCAGTTCTTC
NA,TRBJ1-6,TRBV7-9,NA,CASSLYKSPGRRNSPLHF,TGTGCCAGCAGCTTATATAAAAGCCCCGGACGGCGGAATTCACCCCTCCACTTT
few,TRBJ2-1,TRBV7-7,NA,CASSLSWGSSYNEQFF,TGTGCCAGCAGCTTATCATGGGGCAGCTCCTACAATGAGCAGTTCTTC
few,TRBJ2-5,TRBV21-1,NA,CASSKAGQGKRVQETQYF,TGTGCCAGCAGCAAAGCCGGACAGGGGAAGAGGGTGCAAGAGACCCAGTACTTC
few,TRBJ1-6,TRBV6-5,NA,CASGGAGPTYSPLHF,TGTGCCAGCGGCGGCGCAGGCCCAACTTATTCACCCCTCCACTTT
NA,TRBJ1-5,TRBV2,NA,CASSDWTANQPQHF,TGTGCCAGCAGTGATTGGACAGCAAATCAGCCCCAGCATTTT
medium-sized,TRBJ2-7,TRBV7-6,TRBD1,CASSLLPGTDYEQYF,TGTGCCAGCAGCTTACTCCCCGGGACAGATTACGAGCAGTACTTC
NA,TRBJ1-1,TRBV15,NA,CATSREGSLRGMNTEAFF,TGTGCCACCAGCAGAGAGGGCAGTTTAAGGGGTATGAACACTGAAGCTTTCTTT
NA,TRBJ2-2,TRBV15,TRBD1,CATSRSTGGEAGELFF,TGTGCCACCAGCAGATCCACAGGGGGAGAGGCCGGGGAGCTGTTTTTT
medium-sized,TRBJ2-5,TRBV5-1,TRBD2,CASSFPRIAGGQETQYF,TGCGCCAGCAGTTTTCCTCGGATAGCGGGGGGGCAAGAGACCCAGTACTTC
NA,TRBJ2-3,TRBV5-6,TRBD1,CASSFKGARFTDTQYF,TGTGCCAGCAGCTTTAAGGGGGCGCGATTCACAGATACGCAGTATTTT
NA,TRBJ2-7,TRBV18,TRBD1,CASSPRGTGGLTYEQYF,TGTGCCAGCTCACCTCGGGGGACAGGGGGTCTCACCTACGAGCAGTACTTC
NA,TRBJ1-1,TRBV2,NA,CASSGDTNTEAFF,TGTGCCAGCAGTGGAGATACGAACACTGAAGCTTTCTTT
few,TRBJ1-2,TRBV5-8,TRBD1,CASSLYVRTGLNYGYTF,TGTGCCAGCAGCTTGTATGTCCGGACAGGACTAAACTATGGCTACACCTTC
NA,TRBJ2-1,TRBV5-1,NA,CASSLASAYNEQFF,TGCGCCAGCAGCTTGGCGTCAGCCTACAATGAGCAGTTCTTC
NA,TRBJ1-6,TRBV28,NA,CASSRTGPYNSPLHF,TGTGCCAGCAGTCGGACCGGGCCCTATAATTCACCCCTCCACTTT